Below are 25 T cell receptor beta chains sequenced from a single sample in a study of beta chain features in type 1 diabetes. Every bit of the isolated RNA underwent reverse transcription, so sequencing read expressed TCRB transcripts. This table comes from immunoSEQ multiplex PCR, and its TCRdb copy is limited to in-frame clones, with some not included. The table has around 300,000 clones, around 15% seen once; the top ten hold roughly 7%. The specimen was central memory CD4+ T cells from blood. These receptors were collected from a man aged 30 to 39 in good health.

The V gene is TRBV2, the J gene TRBJ2-7; TRBD1 is a possible D gene (5 bases). The CDR3 contains 13 residues. Per germline, CDR1 SNHLY and CDR2 FYNNEI. V lost 6 bases, J lost 4 bases, and 13 bases lay in between. For the CDR3, the DNA is TGTGCCAGCAGGAGCTTAACAGGATACGAGCAGTACGTC. Protein product: CASRSLTGYEQYV.

In regard to this clone: This same CDR3 is encoded by further DNA sequences in the sample. This chain uses TRBV5-6 with TRBJ2-3; 10 nucleotides line up with TRBD1. Per germline, CDR1 SGHDT and CDR2 YYEEEE. The CDR3 consists of 14 residues. V was clipped by 2 bases and J by 4 bases; unmatched bases: 1. The CDR3 reads CASSLGQGADTQYF. The CDR3 bases are TGTGCCAGCAGCTTAGGACAGGGGGCAGATACGCAGTATTTT.

The rearrangement links TRBV14 to TRBJ1-2, with 7 bases that match TRBD1. The CDR3 loop spans 15 amino acids. Germline V gives CDR1 SGHDN, CDR2 FVKESK. Unmatched junction bases numbered 13, after V lost 4 bases and J lost 8 bases. The CDR3 nucleotides are TGTGCCAGCAGCCGAGAACAGGGGCGGGCGGGAGGCTACACCTTC. Translating gives CASSREQGRAGGYTF.

The rearrangement joins TRBV6-6 to TRBJ2-4; tentative D call: TRBD2 (5 bases). The germline CDR1 and CDR2 sequences are MNHNY and SVGAGI (reference sequence). The CDR3 runs to 11 residues. Trimming left V 6 bases short and J 7 bases short, with 7 bases between. CDR3 amino acids: CASRLGNIQYF. CDR3 in DNA: TGTGCCAGCAGACTAGGGAACATTCAGTACTTC.

This clone was seen more than once but under ten times. V is TRBV10-3 and J is TRBJ2-7; 8 positions match TRBD1. The CDR3 length is 15 residues. The junction had 14 bases not matched to a gene; V was cut back by 10 bases and J by 3 bases. The germline V gene encodes CDR1 ENHRY and CDR2 SYGVKD. The CDR3 region has the DNA TGTGCCACCACACAGGGGGGTTCGGTTGGCTACGAGCAGTACTTC. Translation gives CATTQGGSVGYEQYF.

This clone was found a few times. The CDR3 sequence is CASSLGQSGANVLTF. The DNA for the CDR3 is TGTGCCAGCAGTTTAGGACAGTCTGGGGCCAACGTCCTGACTTTC. The gene calls are TRBV28 and TRBJ2-6; D may be TRBD1 (6 bases). V dropped 2 bases and J dropped 1 base, with 6 bases sitting between them. Germline CDR1 is MDHEN and CDR2 is SYDVKM. This CDR3 is built from 15 residues. The full variable domain, its missing parts supplied by reference TRBV28 and TRBJ2-6, is DVKVTQSSRYLVKRTGEKVFLECVQDMDHENMFWYRQDPGLGLRLIYFSYDVKMKEKGDIPEGYSVSREKKERFSLILESASTNQTSMYLCASSLGQSGANVLTFGAGSRLTVL.

This clone was seen a handful of times. DNA for the CDR3: TGTGCCAGCAGCAACGGACAGGGCGTTGAGACCCAGTACTTC. Its protein is CASSNGQGVETQYF. The chain recombines TRBV7-2 with TRBJ2-5; 8 bases match TRBD1. In germline, CDR1 is SGHTA, CDR2 FQGNSA. This CDR3 has 14 amino acids. V dropped 5 bases and J dropped 5; count of bases not matched to a gene: 7.

The rearrangement joins TRBV6-5 to TRBJ2-7; 8 nucleotides align to TRBD1. The trim removed 2 bases at V and 4 bases at J, leaving 7 bases unmatched. Per the germline V gene, CDR1 is MNHEY and CDR2 is SVGAGI. The length of the CDR3 is 15 residues. Written as DNA, the CDR3 is TGTGCCAGCAGTTACCGAAGGACAGGGACTTACGAGCAGTACGTC. Encoded protein: CASSYRRTGTYEQYV.

This clone was counted between two and nine times. This sequence joins TRBV7-2 and TRBJ2-5; 9 bases are shared with TRBD1. Per germline, CDR1 SGHTA and CDR2 FQGNSA. V shed 5 bases and J 2 bases; nucleotides not matched to a gene: 6. This CDR3 spans 15 amino acids. CDR3 nucleotides: TGTGCCAGCAGCAGGTCAGGGACAGGGCAAGAGACCCAGTACTTC. It translates to CASSRSGTGQETQYF.

As regards this clone: The identical CDR3 is also encoded by other nucleotide sequences in the sample. The chain combines TRBV9 with TRBJ2-1, with 9 bases matching TRBD1. V lost 0 bases and J lost 4; bases outside the gene matches: 2. Looked up from germline, CDR1 is SGDLS and CDR2 is YYNGEE. There are 15 residues in the CDR3. CDR3 in amino acids: CASSVGQGGYNEQFF. As DNA, the CDR3 is TGTGCCAGCAGCGTAGGACAGGGGGGATACAATGAGCAGTTCTTC.

This clone was seen many times. Here the CDR3 DNA reads TGTGCCAGCAGCCCGCATGGGACGGAGAACTACAATGAGCAGTTCTTC. Translating it yields CASSPHGTENYNEQFF. The rearrangement links TRBV7-2 to TRBJ2-1; D might be TRBD1 or TRBD2, each matching 5 bases. Trimming took 5 bases from V and 3 from J, leaving 17 bases between them. CDR1 SGHTA and CDR2 FQGNSA come from the germline V gene. This CDR3 has 16 residues.

The chain uses TRBV28 and TRBJ1-5; 7 nucleotides align to TRBD1. Germline CDR1 reads MDHEN; CDR2 reads SYDVKM. The CDR3 sequence is 15 residues long. V lost 1 base to trimming and J lost 4 bases; unmatched junction nucleotides: 4. The DNA for the CDR3 is TGTGCCAGCAGTTTATTCGCAGGGGGTAATCAGCCCCAGCATTTT. Translating gives CASSLFAGGNQPQHF.

This clone was seen a few times. The chain couples TRBV6-5 to TRBJ1-2, with D uncertain. Germline-derived CDR1 and CDR2 are MNHEY and SVGAGI. V was cut by 0 bases and J by 2 bases, with 7 bases left in between. The CDR3 is 14 residues long. The CDR3 nucleotides read TGTGCCAGCAGTTACTCGCCGGGCAACTATGGCTACACCTTC. This sequence encodes CASSYSPGNYGYTF.

The chain employs TRBV5-4 and TRBJ2-5; no clear D gene. This CDR3 comprises 13 residues. Deletions cut 4 bases from V and 0 bases from J, with 7 bases between. CDR1 is SGHNT, CDR2 YYREEE, per germline (reference sequence). The CDR3 reads CASSARYQETQYF. DNA of the CDR3: TGTGCCAGCAGCGCCCGGTACCAAGAGACCCAGTACTTC.

The chain recombines TRBV27 with TRBJ1-5, with D uncertain. Germline CDR1 MNHEY, CDR2 SMNVEV (reference sequence). The ends were cut back, 6 bases at V and 6 bases at J, with 18 bases in the middle. The CDR3 sequence is 15 residues long. CDR3 nucleotide sequence: TGTGCCAGCAGGAGGTCCCACCGCGCCACTCAGCCCCAGCATTTT. It specifies CASRRSHRATQPQHF.

The chain couples TRBV19 to TRBJ1-4; the D is unclear. V was clipped by 8 bases and J by 7 bases, with 17 bases between them. Germline V lookup: CDR1 LNHDA, CDR2 SQIVND (reference sequence). The CDR3 is made up of 14 amino acids. The CDR3 coding sequence is TGTGCCAGTTGTTTGACATCCATGAGTGAAAAACTGTTTTTT. Translated: CASCLTSMSEKLFF.

This clone has just a few counts. V is TRBV4-3 and J is TRBJ1-1; D perhaps matches TRBD1 (5 bases). The V and J ends lost 4 bases and 7 bases respectively, with 13 bases between them. Germline V lookup: CDR1 LGHNA, CDR2 YSLEER. The CDR3 has 13 amino acids. CDR3 DNA sequence: TGCGCCAGCAGCCGTTCCGCCGGGGGTGAAGCTTTCTTT. Its translation: CASSRSAGGEAFF.

The chain combines TRBV7-2 with TRBJ1-2; D may be TRBD1 (5 bases). This CDR3 is built from 16 residues. The V end lost 5 bases, the J end lost 5 bases, and 21 bases lay between the germline ends. Germline V gene lookup returns CDR1 SGHTA and CDR2 FQGNSA. The CDR3 sequence: CASSRYAGKVAYGYTF. CDR3 nucleotides: TGTGCCAGCAGCAGATATGCAGGGAAGGTGGCTTATGGCTACACCTTC.

This clone turned up a few times. The chain carries TRBV6-5 and TRBJ1-5; D unresolved. The V end was cut by 5 bases, the J end by 1 base, with 12 bases between. The germline gives CDR1 MNHEY, CDR2 SVGAGI. This CDR3 region has 15 residues. The CDR3 sequence: CASSPSGRSNQPQHF. CDR3 sequence (DNA): TGTGCCAGCAGTCCCTCCGGACGAAGCAATCAGCCCCAGCATTTT.

This clone was seen a handful of times. This chain joins TRBV6-1 and TRBJ2-1; D ambiguous. CDR3 length equals 13 residues. CDR1 is MNHNS and CDR2 is SASEGT in the germline V gene. The V gene lost 3 bases and the J gene lost 8 bases, with 11 bases spanning the gap. The CDR3 DNA reads as TGTGCCAGCAGTGATTCTAGTCGGGATGAGCAGTTCTTC. Protein product: CASSDSSRDEQFF.

The V call is TRBV14, the J call TRBJ1-2; D not resolved. Germline V gene lookup returns CDR1 SGHDN and CDR2 FVKESK. Trimming pared 0 bases from V and 8 bases from J, leaving 16 bases between. This CDR3 comprises 15 residues. CDR3: CASSQDLWATSGYTF. As DNA, the CDR3 is TGTGCCAGCAGCCAAGACTTATGGGCCACTAGCGGCTACACCTTC.

This clone was observed a handful of times. The V call is TRBV2, the J call TRBJ2-1; the match to TRBD2 covers 10 bases. The V gene end was trimmed by 6 bases and the J gene end by 0 bases; junction bases not matched to a gene: 8. The CDR3 length is 17 residues. Germline V gene sequence: CDR1 SNHLY, CDR2 FYNNEI. CDR3 protein: CASSYGSGGLSYNEQFF. The CDR3 DNA is TGTGCCAGCAGCTATGGTAGCGGGGGGCTCTCCTACAATGAGCAGTTCTTC.

J is TRBJ2-3 and V is TRBV6-1; 8 bases match TRBD2. V dropped 1 base and J dropped 6; count of bases not matched to a gene: 6. The CDR3 spans 15 residues. From germline, CDR1 is MNHNS and CDR2 SASEGT. CDR3 nucleotide sequence: TGTGCCAGCAGTGAAGGGGCGCGGGGGGCCGATACGCAGTATTTT. This translates into CASSEGARGADTQYF.

This clone was found a few times. The CDR3 here is CASSLGAGRTNEKLFF. CDR3 bases: TGTGCCAGCAGCTTAGGGGCGGGGCGGACTAATGAAAAACTGTTTTTT. V gene TRBV7-8 combines with J gene TRBJ1-4; D perhaps matches TRBD1 (5 bases). This CDR3 has 16 residues. V was pared by 1 base and J by 2 bases, with 11 bases between. Germline V gene sequence: CDR1 SGHVS, CDR2 FQNEAQ.

The chain couples TRBV5-4 to TRBJ2-1; D possibly matches TRBD1 or TRBD2 (5 bases each). The germline CDR1 and CDR2 sequences are SGHNT and YYREEE (reference sequence). The V and J ends lost 4 bases and 0 bases respectively, with 14 bases between them. CDR3 length equals 16 residues. The CDR3 here is CASSPGLSSSYNEQFF. CDR3 coding DNA: TGTGCCAGCAGCCCGGGGCTTTCGAGCTCCTACAATGAGCAGTTCTTC.